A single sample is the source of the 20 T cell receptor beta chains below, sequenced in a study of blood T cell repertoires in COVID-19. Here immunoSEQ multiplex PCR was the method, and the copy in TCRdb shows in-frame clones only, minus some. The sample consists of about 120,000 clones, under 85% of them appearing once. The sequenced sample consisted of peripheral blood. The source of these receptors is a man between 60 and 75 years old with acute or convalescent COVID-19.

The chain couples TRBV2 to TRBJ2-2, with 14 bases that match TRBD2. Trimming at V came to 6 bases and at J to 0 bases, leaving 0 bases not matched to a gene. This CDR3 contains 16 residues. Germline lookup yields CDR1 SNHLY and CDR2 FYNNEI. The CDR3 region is CASRGLAGANTGELFF. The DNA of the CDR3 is TGTGCCAGCAGGGGACTAGCGGGAGCGAACACCGGGGAGCTGTTTTTT.

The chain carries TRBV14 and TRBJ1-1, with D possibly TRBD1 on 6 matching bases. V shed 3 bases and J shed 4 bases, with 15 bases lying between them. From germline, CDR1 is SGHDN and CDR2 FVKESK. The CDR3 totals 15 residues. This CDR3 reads CASSHFRARGTEAFF. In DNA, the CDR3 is TGTGCCAGCAGCCACTTCAGGGCCAGGGGCACTGAAGCTTTCTTT.

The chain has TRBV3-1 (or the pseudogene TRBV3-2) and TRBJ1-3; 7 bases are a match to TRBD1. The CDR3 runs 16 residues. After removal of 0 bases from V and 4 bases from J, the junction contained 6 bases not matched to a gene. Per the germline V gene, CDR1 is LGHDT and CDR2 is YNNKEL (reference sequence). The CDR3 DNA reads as TGTGCCAGCAGCCAAGAGATGAGGGGGCGCGGAAACACCATATATTTT. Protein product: CASSQEMRGRGNTIYF.

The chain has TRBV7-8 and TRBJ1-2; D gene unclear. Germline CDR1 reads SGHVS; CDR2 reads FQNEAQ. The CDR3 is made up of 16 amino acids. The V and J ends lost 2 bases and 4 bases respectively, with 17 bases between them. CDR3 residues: CASSLWAGDPLYGYTF. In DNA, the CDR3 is TGTGCCAGCAGCTTATGGGCCGGGGATCCCCTCTATGGCTACACCTTC.

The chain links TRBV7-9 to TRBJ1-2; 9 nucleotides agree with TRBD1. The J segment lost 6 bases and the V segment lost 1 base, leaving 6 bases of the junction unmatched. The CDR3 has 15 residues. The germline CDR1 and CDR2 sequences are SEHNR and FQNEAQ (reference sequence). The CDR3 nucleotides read TGTGCCAGCAGCTTAGACAGGGGGCTTTTCGATGGCTACACCTTC. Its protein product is CASSLDRGLFDGYTF.

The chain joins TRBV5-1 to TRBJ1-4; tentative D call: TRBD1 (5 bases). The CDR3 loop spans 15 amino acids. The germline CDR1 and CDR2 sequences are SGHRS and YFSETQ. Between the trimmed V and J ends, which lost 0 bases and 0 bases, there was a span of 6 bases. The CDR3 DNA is TGCGCCAGCAGCTTGGTAGGGGCAACTAATGAAAAACTGTTTTTT. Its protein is CASSLVGATNEKLFF.

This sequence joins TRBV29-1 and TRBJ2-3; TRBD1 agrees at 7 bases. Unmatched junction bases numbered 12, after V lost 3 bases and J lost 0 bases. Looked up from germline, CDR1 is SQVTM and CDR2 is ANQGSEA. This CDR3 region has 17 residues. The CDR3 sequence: CSVDRQGSAWSTDTQYF. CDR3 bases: TGCAGCGTTGATCGACAGGGTTCGGCCTGGAGCACAGATACGCAGTATTTT.

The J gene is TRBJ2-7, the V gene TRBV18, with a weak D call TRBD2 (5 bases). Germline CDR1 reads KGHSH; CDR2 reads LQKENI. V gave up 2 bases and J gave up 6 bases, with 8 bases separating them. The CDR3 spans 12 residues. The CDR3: CASSPGEGEQYF. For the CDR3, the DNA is TGTGCCAGCTCACCAGGAGAGGGCGAGCAGTACTTC.

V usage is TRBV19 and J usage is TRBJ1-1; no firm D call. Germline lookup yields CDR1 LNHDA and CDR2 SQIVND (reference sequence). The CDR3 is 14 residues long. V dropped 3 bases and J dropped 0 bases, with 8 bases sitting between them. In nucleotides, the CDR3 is TGTGCCAGTAGTATCTCACAGATGAACACTGAAGCTTTCTTT. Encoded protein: CASSISQMNTEAFF. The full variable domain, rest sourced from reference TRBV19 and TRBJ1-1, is DGGITQSPKYLFRKEGQNVTLSCEQNLNHDAMYWYRQDPGQGLRLIYYSQIVNDFQKGDIAEGYSVSREKKESFPLTVTSAQKNPTAFYLCASSISQMNTEAFFGQGTRLTVV.

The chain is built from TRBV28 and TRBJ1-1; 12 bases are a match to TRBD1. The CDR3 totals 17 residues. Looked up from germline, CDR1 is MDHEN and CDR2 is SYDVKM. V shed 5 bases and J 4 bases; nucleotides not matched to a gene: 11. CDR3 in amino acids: CASSPGQGAFLSTEAFF. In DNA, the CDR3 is TGTGCCAGCAGTCCGGGACAGGGGGCGTTTTTAAGCACTGAAGCTTTCTTT.

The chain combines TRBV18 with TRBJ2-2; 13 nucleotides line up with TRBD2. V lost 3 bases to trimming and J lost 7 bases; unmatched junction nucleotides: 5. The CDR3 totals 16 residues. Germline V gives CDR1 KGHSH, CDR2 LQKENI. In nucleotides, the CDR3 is TGTGCCAGCTCACCCGGGACTAGCGGGAACGGCGGGGAGCTGTTTTTT. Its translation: CASSPGTSGNGGELFF.

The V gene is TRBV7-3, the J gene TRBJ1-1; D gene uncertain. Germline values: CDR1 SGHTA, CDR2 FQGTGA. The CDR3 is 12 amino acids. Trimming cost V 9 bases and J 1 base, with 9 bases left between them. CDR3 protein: CARGRGNTEAFF. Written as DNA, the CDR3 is TGTGCCAGGGGCCGGGGGAACACTGAAGCTTTCTTT.

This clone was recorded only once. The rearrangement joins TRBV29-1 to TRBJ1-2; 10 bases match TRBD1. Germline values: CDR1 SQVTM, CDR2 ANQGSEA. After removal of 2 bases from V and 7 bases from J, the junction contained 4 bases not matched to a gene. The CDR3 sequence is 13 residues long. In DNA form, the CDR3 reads TGCAGCGTTGAATTGGACAGGGGGTTTGGCTACACCTTC. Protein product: CSVELDRGFGYTF.

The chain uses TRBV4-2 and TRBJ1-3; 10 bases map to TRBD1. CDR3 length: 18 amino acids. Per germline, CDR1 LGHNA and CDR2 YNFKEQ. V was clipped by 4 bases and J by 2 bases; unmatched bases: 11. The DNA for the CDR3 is TGTGCCAGCAGCCTCCGCTCGGACAGGGGGGTTCCTGGAAACACCATATATTTT. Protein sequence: CASSLRSDRGVPGNTIYF.

The CDR3 nucleotides are TGCGCCAGCAGCTGGGAGACTGGCTACGAGCAGTACTTC. Amino acid sequence: CASSWETGYEQYF. The V and J genes are TRBV5-1 and TRBJ2-7, with TRBD2 as a possible D gene (5 bases). With 3 bases removed from V and 3 bases from J, the gap between germline ends came to 10 bases. CDR1 SGHRS and CDR2 YFSETQ come from the germline V gene. CDR3 length: 13 residues. The variable domain in full, completed from reference TRBV5-1 and TRBJ2-7, reads KAGVTQTPRYLIKTRGQQVTLSCSPISGHRSVSWYQQTPGQGLQFLFEYFSETQRNKGNFPGRFSGRQFSNSRSEMNVSTLELGDSALYLCASSWETGYEQYFGPGTRLTVT.

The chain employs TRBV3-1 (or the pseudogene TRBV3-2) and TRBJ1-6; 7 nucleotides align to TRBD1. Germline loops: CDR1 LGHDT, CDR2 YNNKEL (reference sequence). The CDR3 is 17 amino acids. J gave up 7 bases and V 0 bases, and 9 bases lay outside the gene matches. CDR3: CASSQDLWPGGNSPLHF. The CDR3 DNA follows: TGTGCCAGCAGCCAAGATCTGTGGCCAGGGGGGAATTCACCCCTCCACTTT.

This CDR3 reads CASSGLGTPTEDTQYF. In DNA form, the CDR3 reads TGCGCCAGCAGTGGCCTAGGAACCCCTACTGAAGATACGCAGTATTTT. The J gene is TRBJ2-3, the V gene TRBV10-1; D uncertain. Per germline, CDR1 WNHNN and CDR2 SYGVQD (reference sequence). V gave up 4 bases and J gave up 5 bases, with 19 bases separating them. This CDR3 has 16 amino acids.

As DNA, the CDR3 is TGTGCCAGCCTTCCCTTCGGACAGGGGTTCGGGGAGACCCAGTACTTC. Protein sequence: CASLPFGQGFGETQYF. V and J are TRBV18 and TRBJ2-5; 9 bases map to TRBD1. Trimming at V came to 8 bases and at J to 5 bases, leaving 15 bases not matched to a gene. This CDR3 contains 16 residues. CDR1 and CDR2 from the germline V gene are KGHSH and LQKENI.

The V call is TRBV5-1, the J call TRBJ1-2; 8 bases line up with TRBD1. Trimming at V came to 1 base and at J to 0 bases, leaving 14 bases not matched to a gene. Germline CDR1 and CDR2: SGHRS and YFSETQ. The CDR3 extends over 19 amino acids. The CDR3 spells CASSLKPGTGLSANYGYTF. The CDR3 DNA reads TGCGCCAGCAGCTTGAAACCCGGGACAGGCCTCTCAGCTAACTATGGCTACACCTTC.

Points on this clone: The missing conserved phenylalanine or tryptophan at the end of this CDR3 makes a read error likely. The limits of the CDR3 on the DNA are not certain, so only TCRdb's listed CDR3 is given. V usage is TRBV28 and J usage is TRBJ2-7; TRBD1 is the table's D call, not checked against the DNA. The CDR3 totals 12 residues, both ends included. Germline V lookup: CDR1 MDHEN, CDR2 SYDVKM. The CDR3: CASSLSGQGISL.